This TCR beta chain stems from a study of vaccination effects on CD4 cells after COVID-19. Whole-study findings and limits: Marked clonal contraction was seen late after vaccination (in both infection- and vaccine-induced clones).

TCRdb's table, derived via immunoSEQ multiplex PCR, lists solely in-frame clones and lacks some. The repertoire has tens of thousands of clones, around 79% of them found once; the top ten carry more than 2%. Comment on this clone: Its antigen is unknown.

The CDR3 totals 17 residues. The ends lost 1 base at V and 3 bases at J; junction bases unmatched: 3. Germline lookup yields CDR1 SGHTA and CDR2 FQGNSA. It was after approximately 11 days of culture that CD4+ T cells were isolated. Each person got two doses of an mRNA SARS-CoV-2 vaccine, BNT162b2 or mRNA-1273. The origin of this receptor is a human donor who received a COVID-19 vaccine. The material sequenced was CD4+ T cells from PBMCs cultured without peptide, taken after COVID-19 vaccination. The genes are TRBV7-2 and TRBJ2-2, with 12 bases fitting TRBD2. In DNA form, the CDR3 reads TGTGCCAGCAGCTTAGACCTAGCGGGGGGGTACACCGGGGAGCTGTTTTTT. This codes for CASSLDLAGGYTGELFF. The full variable domain, in which reference TRBV7-2 and TRBJ2-2 provide the parts outside the CDR3, is GAGVSQSPSNKVTEKGKDVELRCDPISGHTALYWYRQSLGQGLEFLIYFQGNSAPDKSGLPSDRFSAERTGGSVSTLTIQRTQQEDSAVYLCASSLDLAGGYTGELFFGEGSRLTVL.